In its sample, the clone carrying this T cell receptor beta chain was seen many times. Its antigen is still unknown. CDR3 length: 13 residues. CDR1 is SGDLS and CDR2 is YYNGEE in the germline V gene. The germline V and J ends were trimmed by 1 base and 5 bases, with 9 bases remaining between them. These data come from a study of T-cell memory formation after mild COVID-19. Overall study findings and caveats: CD4+ clones that contracted lay mainly in CM and EM; CD8+ ones lay in EMRA.

MiXCR, run by TCRdb on the 5' RACE reads, gives a single entry per CDR3 protein. This table has 300,000 or so distinct CDR3 sequences, 15% appearing once. The rearrangement links TRBV9 to TRBJ2-5; D unclear. The TCR was taken from a man younger than 35 who had mild COVID-19 (a few samples of this study predate the infection). Cell type and time point are not known. Material for sequencing was PBMCs or a T cell subset sorted from them (not recorded which). The CDR3 DNA reads TGTGCCAGCAGCGTACGCCCCGGGGAGACCCAGTACTTC. Encoded protein: CASSVRPGETQYF.